The source of this T cell receptor beta chain is a study of Graves' ophthalmopathy and Graves' hyperthyroidism. Findings and caveats of the study: Classification of ophthalmopathy versus stable hyperthyroidism by a 13-signature model yielded around 90% sensitivity and roughly 81% specificity.

The ends were cut back, 11 bases at V and 8 bases at J, with 7 bases in the middle. CDR3 length equals 9 residues. Per germline, CDR1 MNHGY and CDR2 SVAAGI. On this clonotype itself: Antigen unknown.

Stable hyperthyroidism denotes an absence of ophthalmopathy throughout 18 months of follow-up. Ineligible for inclusion were patients with other autoimmune diseases, uncontrolled infections, pregnancy or lactation. The diagnosis combined clinical symptoms, thyroxine, TRAb, thyroid ultrasound and orbital computed tomography scans. Scientists amplified the TCR beta CDR3 regions from RNA transcripts. First-round RT-PCR employed HTBI primers, with a second-round multiplex PCR after it. TCRdb independently ran MiXCR on the multiplex PCR reads; one entry per CDR3 protein. The sample includes hundreds of thousands of distinct CDR3 sequences, about 21% of them seen just once.

This TCR was sampled from a woman aged 18 to 35 with stable Graves' hyperthyroidism. Specimen: peripheral blood. The chain carries TRBV6-9 and TRBJ1-5; D is unclear. In DNA, the CDR3 is TGTGCCCGCGGGAAGCCCCAGCATTTT. Its translation is CARGKPQHF.